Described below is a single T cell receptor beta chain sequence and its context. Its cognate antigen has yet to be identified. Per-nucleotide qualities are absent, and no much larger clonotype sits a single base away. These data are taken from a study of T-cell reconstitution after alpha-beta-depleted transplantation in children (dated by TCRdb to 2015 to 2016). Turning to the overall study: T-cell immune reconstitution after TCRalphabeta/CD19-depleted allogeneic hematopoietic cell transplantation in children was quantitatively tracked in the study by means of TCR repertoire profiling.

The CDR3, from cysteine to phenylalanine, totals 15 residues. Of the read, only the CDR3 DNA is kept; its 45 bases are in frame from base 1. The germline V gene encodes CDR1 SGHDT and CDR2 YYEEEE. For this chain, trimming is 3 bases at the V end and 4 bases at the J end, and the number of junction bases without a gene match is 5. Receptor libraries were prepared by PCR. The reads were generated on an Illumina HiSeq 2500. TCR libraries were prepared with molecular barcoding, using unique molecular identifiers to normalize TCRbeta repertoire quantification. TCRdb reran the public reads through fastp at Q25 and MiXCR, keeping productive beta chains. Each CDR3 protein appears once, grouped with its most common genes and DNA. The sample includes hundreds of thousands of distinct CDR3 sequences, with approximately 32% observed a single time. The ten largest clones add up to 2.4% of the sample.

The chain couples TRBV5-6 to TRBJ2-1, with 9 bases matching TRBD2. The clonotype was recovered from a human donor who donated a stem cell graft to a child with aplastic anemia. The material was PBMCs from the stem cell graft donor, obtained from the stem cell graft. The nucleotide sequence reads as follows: TGTGCCAGCAGCTCACTAGCGGGCTATTACAATGAGCAGTTCTTC. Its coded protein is CASSSLAGYYNEQFF.